The following is a T cell receptor (beta chain) sequence with its context. This entry belongs to a study of blood T cell repertoires in COVID-19. Whole-study context: COVID-19 samples, acute and convalescent, were from the United States, Italy and Spain. T cells, B-cell-depleted T cells, or PBMCs supplied cDNA or gDNA.

Seattle enrolled patients during active infection and tracked them longitudinally. As processed by the authors: It was from reference gene primer amplification that nucleated cell counts were estimated. TCRdb's table, derived via immunoSEQ multiplex PCR, lists solely in-frame clones and lacks some. V and J calls and clone size are given by that table; D and trimming were obtained from the DNA. Of around 440,000 clones in the sample, about 91% were seen once. The germline gives CDR1 GTSNPN, CDR2 SVGIG (reference sequence). With 0 bases removed from V and 1 base from J, the gap between germline ends came to 4 bases. This CDR3 is 13 amino acids long.

The sequencing input was peripheral blood. V and J are TRBV30 and TRBJ1-5; no clear D. The receptor was derived from a woman aged 50 to 65 with COVID-19, enrolled during active disease. The CDR3, as DNA: TGTGCCTGGAGTGTGGGCAGCAATCAGCCCCAGCATTTT. It is translated as CAWSVGSNQPQHF.